This T cell receptor beta chain emerged from a study of cytomegalovirus exposure and HLA in healthy donors (dated by TCRdb to the late 2010s). Background on the whole study: In an earlier analysis of 587 of the donors, approximately 260 Gb of sequence data and 117 million unique TCR beta sequences from 150 million to 200 million T cells were reported. The later analysis used no new phenotypic data to find candidate immune exposures, relying instead on TCR beta sequences and their occurrence across donors. Every discovery cohort repertoire had been produced on one sequencing platform. An early release covering roughly 600 HLA-typed donors comprised about 310 gigabases of sequencing data and around 80 million unique TCR sequences. To predict cytomegalovirus infection status, the study combined high-throughput TCR immunosequencing, statistical association of individual TCRs with disease status, and machine learning. A later genetic analysis used genome-wide SNP genotypes for 398 of the 666 donors, treating that subset as a discovery cohort. Among some 410 genotyped donors of the cohort, an average of roughly 230,000 unique TCR beta nucleotide sequences was sequenced per donor, of which approximately 18% were non-productive. An earlier analysis of 500 to 650 of the donors applied high-throughput TCR beta sequencing to assess whether each TCR beta V gene segment acted as functional or pseudogenic. Of the 350 to 450 genotyped donors, 70% to 90% were placed in the genetic ancestry cluster associated with self-reported Caucasian donors. The number of donors typed differed by locus, with roughly 620-640 for A, B, C, DRB1 and DQB1, around 560 for DQA1, about 610 for DPA1, and some 450 for DPB1. Donor age, sex, ethnicity and CMV serostatus were collected together with the repertoire data. Using immunosequencing, the study profiled T cell repertoires from 640 or so subjects and related those repertoires to cytomegalovirus serostatus. Four to six DR-DQ haplotypes were handled as single units for association and clustering, since linkage in the cohort was strong. The study aimed to test whether cataloging public T cell receptors could reveal signatures of past pathogen exposure. Class I and class II HLA loci were covered by the typing at four-digit resolution. A later analysis re-examined previously published TCR beta repertoires from 600 to 700 donors and added high-resolution HLA genotyping to investigate patterns of TCR occurrence. In addition to the first cohort of several hundred subjects, a separate validation cohort of about 120 different subjects was used. The paper's findings and limits, for the study overall: Three of the identified cytomegalovirus-associated TCR beta chains were confirmed in vitro to be specific for cytomegalovirus antigens. Because HLA typing was unavailable for some donors at each locus, only the typed subset was used in association tests. When HLA alleles, especially DR and DQ, strongly co-occurred, attributing TCR associations to individual alleles was difficult. In a later genetic analysis, fewer N-insertions in productive TCRs were reported among donors in an Asian-associated ancestry cluster than the approximately 710-donor mean. Most TCR sequences were seen in very few donors, while some public TCRs were found in many individuals. In a later analysis, the rate of TCR association differed among HLA loci, with DRB1 alleles having the most associated TCRs and HLA-C alleles having the fewest. Correlated functional status among segregating V segments might be attributable to linkage disequilibrium, but an unknown experimental factor could not be ruled out. Specific HLA alleles were associated with 18,000 or so TCR beta sequences at a false discovery rate of 0.05 in a later analysis. The 87-base-pair reads could not distinguish some IMGT-functional V segments, including TRBV6-2 and TRBV6-3, so those segments were excluded. This cohort had only TCR beta chains sequenced, and the lack of alpha or paired-chain data limited which features could be detected. A further reported finding was that TCR beta sequences accurately predicted the HLA-A and HLA-B alleles for most subjects in the first cohort. It was suggested by the authors that the approach could potentially be generalized to other disease states and immunological phenotypes. The study listed approximately 150 TCR beta chains as associated with cytomegalovirus. Because counts were too low, 15 to 20 rarely observed V segments, including chromosome 9 orphons, were excluded from the earlier analysis of some 540 of the donors. According to a later analysis, parvovirus B19, influenza, CMV and Epstein-Barr virus appeared linked to several top co-occurrence clusters. In an earlier analysis of over 550 of the donors, most TCR beta V segments were observed in productive rearrangements about 90% or about 30% of the time, broadly matching IMGT annotations. Sequencing depth was assumed to be roughly uniform across donors in the presence/absence analyses, though that assumption may not hold. A later analysis found that HLA-associated TCR beta chains were more clonally expanded and had lower generation probabilities than equally common non-associated chains. Immune exposure information for the cohort was limited to CMV serostatus. In both the original and validation cohorts, the classifier was reported to diagnose cytomegalovirus status with high specificity and sensitivity. A later analysis found that most CMV-associated TCR beta chains appeared HLA-restricted, with HLA associations seemingly driven largely by CMV exposure. V-gene and J-gene trimming of TCR beta chains was associated with a missense DCLRE1C variant in a later genetic analysis, and the association was replicated in an independent cohort. A group of highly shared sequence variants was considered likely to be a technical artifact of the sequencing pipeline.

The cohort comprised hundreds of healthy bone marrow donors. Cohort members were all nominally healthy when sampled, although unrecorded immune exposures were likely present. The donor was CMV seronegative and was included in the group of under 450 seronegative cohort members. A peripheral blood sample was provided by each donor, and peripheral blood mononuclear cells were used for TCR beta sequencing. Genomic DNA extraction from the blood cell samples was performed with the Qiagen DNeasy Blood Extraction Kit. Trimming removed 2 bases from V and 0 bases from J; the gene matches leave 4 bases unexplained. The germline V gene yields MNHNS for CDR1 and SASEGT for CDR2. Taken from cysteine to phenylalanine, the CDR3 has 16 residues. The only DNA kept is the CDR3, 48 bases in frame from the first base. The receptor library was made with the immunoSEQ multiplex PCR assay. For the multiplex PCR, a mixture combining 60 forward primers for TCR Vbeta segments and 13 reverse primers for TCR Jbeta segments was used. Amplification of the CDR3 region of rearranged TCR beta genes was performed with a multiplex PCR assay on genomic DNA. Amplified TCR beta libraries were sequenced as 87-base-pair reads on the Illumina HiSeq System. As for the authors' bioinformatics: A later analysis counted around 72 million unique TCR beta chains across the 690 or so repertoires, and about 10 million of these chains were shared by at least two donors. A nearest-neighbor algorithm error-corrected the raw reads and collapsed the reads into unique sequences, merging closely related sequences to remove PCR and sequencing errors. CDR3 sequences were aligned to IMGT reference sequences to assign V, D and J gene segments. For a sequence to be retained, a match of at least six nucleotides was required to both a V gene segment and a J gene segment. Rearrangements were called productive when the CDR3 lacked stop codons and stayed in frame with V and J; all others were non-productive. CDR3 was defined by IMGT convention, running from the second conserved V-encoded cysteine to the conserved J-encoded phenylalanine. Sequences without an unambiguous match to a single V gene segment were excluded from the earlier analysis of 450 to 750 of the donors. In an earlier analysis of some 590 of the donors, a V segment was called functional when productive rearrangements were above 56.7%, and segregating when the standard deviation between donors exceeded 5%. To diagnose cytomegalovirus status from the catalog of TCR beta chain sequences, a statistical classification framework was built. A later analysis assigned V and J genes by comparing TCR nucleotide sequences with IMGT/GENE-DB human TR gene sequences. The TCRdist pipeline was used in a later analysis to assign CDR3 sequences and most-parsimonious VDJ recombination scenarios. In a later analysis, every TCR beta chain was defined by the combination of its CDR3 amino acid sequence and its V-gene family, and reads without a unique V-gene family were dropped. In a later analysis, approximately 640 highly shared, low-generation-probability nucleotide sequences were removed to address suspected cross-contamination and a sequencing artifact. For each public chain, a later analysis derived a clonal expansion index from normalized ranks of inferred template counts within each repertoire. Generation probabilities in a later analysis came from a VDJ recombination model fitted to out-of-frame rearrangements, and those results were checked against IGoR. In a later analysis, hypergeometric tests were used to score TCR-TCR, TCR-HLA and TCR-CMV co-occurrence, with a repertoire-size bias correction applied to TCR pairs. False discovery rates were estimated in a later analysis by permuting HLA or CMV assignments 20 times. In a later analysis, co-occurring TCRs were grouped using DBSCAN, with TCRdist sequence similarity added in when clustering inside HLA-allele-positive subsets. For co-occurrence clustering, repertoires with fewer than 30,000 or more than 120,000 public chains were excluded, along with five or six repertoires with anomalous nucleotide sharing. TCRdb mirrors the immuneACCESS table, restricted to in-frame sequences. Some clones are absent from its copies; in checked studies, under half trace to an unresolved V gene, and the reason for the others is unknown. D and trimming come from the DNA, and the V and J calls and clone size come from that table. A total of under 200,000 clones appear in this sample, about 78% of them only once. Jointly, the top ten make up more than 2% of the sample.

Turning to this clone: Its antigen remains undetermined. Base qualities are not at hand, and no much larger clone is one base apart.

The origin of this receptor is a man aged 60-69 years in good health and CMV-seronegative. Input material: PBMCs. The chain links TRBV6-1 with TRBJ2-3, with 8 bases in between that match TRBD2. The nucleotide sequence reads TGTGCCAGCAGTGAACCTGCGGGAGGCAGCACAGATACGCAGTATTTT. This codes for CASSEPAGGSTDTQYF.